The 5 T cell receptor beta chains below come from one sample, sequenced in a study of CD8 T cells in cerebrospinal fluid in Alzheimer's disease. TCRdb reprocessed the 10x single-cell sequencing reads and stores each CDR3 protein as one record, lacking DNA. The data include approximately 630 distinct CDR3 sequences; the top ten clones carry roughly a fifth. Sample: cerebrospinal fluid. Source of these receptors: a human donor in good health.

Judged by frequency, this clonotype is large (0.1 to 1%). The rearrangement links TRBV5-1 to TRBJ2-1; with no DNA, the TCRdb D assignment of TRBD1 cannot be verified. The CDR3 is made up of 14 amino acids. Germline V gene data show CDR1 as SGHRS and CDR2 as YFSETQ. CDR3 amino acids: CASSIGQGAGEQFF.

By frequency, this clonotype registers large (0.1 to 1%). This chain links TRBV7-7 with TRBJ2-7; with no DNA, the TCRdb D assignment of TRBD1 cannot be verified. The germline V gene has CDR1 SSHAT and CDR2 FNYEAQ (reference sequence). The CDR3 has 15 amino acids. The CDR3 protein is CASSPDSNPSYEQYF.

The rearrangement joins TRBV14 to TRBJ2-1. The CDR3 has 15 amino acids. CDR1 and CDR2 from the germline V gene are SGHDN and FVKESK. The CDR3 spells CASSQVRGSYNEQFF.

By frequency, this clonotype is medium-sized. The chain combines TRBV9 with TRBJ2-2. Germline-derived CDR1 and CDR2 are SGDLS and YYNGEE. This CDR3 comprises 13 residues. The CDR3: CASSVGNTGELFF.

The chain uses TRBV7-9 and TRBJ2-7; TCRdb picks TRBD1, but there is no DNA to check that call. The CDR3 length is 16 residues. Germline V CDR1 and CDR2: SEHNR, FQNEAQ (reference sequence). The CDR3 here is CASSLALAGVSYEQYF.